This TCR beta chain was observed in a study of blood T cell repertoires in COVID-19. Repertoires were generated with immunoSEQ multiplex PCR, while TCRdb's copy carries only in-frame clones and drops some. Of 200,000 to 250,000 clones listed, approximately 86% are singletons. The V gene end was trimmed by 4 bases and the J gene end by 7 bases; junction bases not matched to a gene: 2. Germline CDR1 and CDR2: SNHLY and FYNNEI. The CDR3 contains 14 residues. Residents of 24 US areas, aged roughly 18 to 90 years, made up the participants. This sequence originates from a woman aged 45 to 65 with acute COVID-19. Sample: PBMCs or T cells enriched from blood (not recorded which). This chain uses TRBV2 with TRBJ1-6, with 9 bases matching TRBD1. The CDR3 DNA reads TGTGCCAGCAGTGTGGACAGGGGCAATTCACCCCTCCACTTT. Translated: CASSVDRGNSPLHF.